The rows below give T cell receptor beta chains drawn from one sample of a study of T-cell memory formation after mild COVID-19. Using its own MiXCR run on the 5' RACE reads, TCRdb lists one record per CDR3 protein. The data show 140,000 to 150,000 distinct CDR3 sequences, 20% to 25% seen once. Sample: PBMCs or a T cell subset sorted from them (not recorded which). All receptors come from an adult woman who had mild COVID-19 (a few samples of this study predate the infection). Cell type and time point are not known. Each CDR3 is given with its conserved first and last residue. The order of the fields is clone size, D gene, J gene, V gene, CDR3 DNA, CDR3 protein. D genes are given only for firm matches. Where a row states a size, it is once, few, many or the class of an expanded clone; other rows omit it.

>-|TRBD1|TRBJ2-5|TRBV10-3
TGTGCCATCAGCAGGGACAGGGGCGGAGAGACCCAGTACTTC
CAISRDRGGETQYF
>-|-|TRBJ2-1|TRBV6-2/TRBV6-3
TGTGCCAGCAGTCACCCGGGTGAGCAGTTCTTC
CASSHPGEQFF
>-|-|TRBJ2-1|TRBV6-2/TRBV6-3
TGTGCCAGCAATTTAGGGATCTTAGAGTATGAGCAGTTCTTC
CASNLGILEYEQFF
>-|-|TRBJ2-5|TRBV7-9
TGTGCCAGCAGCTTTCATTCGAGGGACCAAGAGACCCAGTACTTC
CASSFHSRDQETQYF
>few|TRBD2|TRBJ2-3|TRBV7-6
TGTGCCAGCAGCGTACCCCTTAGCGGGGATAACACAGATACGCAGTATTTT
CASSVPLSGDNTDTQYF
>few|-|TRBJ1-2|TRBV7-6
TGTGCCAGCAGCCCGAAGGGGGGAACCAATGGCTACACCTTC
CASSPKGGTNGYTF
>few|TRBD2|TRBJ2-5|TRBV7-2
TGTGCCAGCAGCCCACCGGGGGGTCGAGTTGAGACCCAGTACTTC
CASSPPGGRVETQYF
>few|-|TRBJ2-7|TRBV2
TGTGCCAGCAGTGAATGGGTGGGAGAGGGCTACGAGCAGTACTTC
CASSEWVGEGYEQYF
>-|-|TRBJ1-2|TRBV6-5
TGTGCCAGCAGTCCCGGGGCAAGTACGGGCGGCTACACCTTC
CASSPGASTGGYTF
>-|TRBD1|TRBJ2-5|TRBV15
TGTGCCACCAGCGGACCGTTAGGACAGGGCGGAGAGACCCAGTACTTC
CATSGPLGQGGETQYF
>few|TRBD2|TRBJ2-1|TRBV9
TGTGCCAGCAGCGACCCTAGCGGGGGGCCAGACAATGAGCAGTTCTTC
CASSDPSGGPDNEQFF
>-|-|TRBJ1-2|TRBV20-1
TGCAGTGCTAGAGATGGAGGGCTTCACTCCTATGGCTACACCTTC
CSARDGGLHSYGYTF
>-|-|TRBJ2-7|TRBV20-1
TGCAGTGCGACCATCCCCGAGACTACCTCCTACGAGCAGTACTTC
CSATIPETTSYEQYF
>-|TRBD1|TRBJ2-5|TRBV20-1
TGCAGTGCCCCCCTTTACCCCGGGACAGAAGAGACCCAGTACTTC
CSAPLYPGTEETQYF
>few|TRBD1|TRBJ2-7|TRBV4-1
TGCGCCAGCAGCCCATCCGCCGGGACAGCCTACGAGCAGTACTTC
CASSPSAGTAYEQYF
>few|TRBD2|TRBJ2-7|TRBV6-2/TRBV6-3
TGTGCCAGCAGTTACCGACTAGCGGAGGATCTCTCCTACGAGCAGTACTTC
CASSYRLAEDLSYEQYF
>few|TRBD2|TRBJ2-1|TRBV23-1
TGCGCCAGCAGTCATAGGGGCGGGGGCTACAATGAGCAGTTCTTC
CASSHRGGGYNEQFF